This T cell receptor beta chain was observed in a study of blood T cell repertoires in COVID-19. Study-wide context: COVID-19 samples collected from the United States, Italy and Spain covered acute and convalescent phases. PBMCs, B-cell-depleted T cells, or T cells provided the cDNA or gDNA that made up the material.

Original analysis: The assay estimated nucleated cells by amplifying reference gene primers. TCRdb's table, derived via immunoSEQ multiplex PCR, lists solely in-frame clones and lacks some. V and J calls and clone size are given by that table; D and trimming were obtained from the DNA. The data hold about 26,000 clones, with more than 75% observed a single time. This clonotype was sampled from a human donor in a cohort sampled during active COVID-19. The donor label of this sample is uncertain. Sequenced sample: peripheral blood.

The CDR3 here is CASSQDRGWNQPQHF. The CDR3 bases are TGTGCCAGCAGCCAAGACAGGGGATGGAATCAGCCCCAGCATTTT. This chain links TRBV3-1 (or the pseudogene TRBV3-2) with TRBJ1-5, with D maybe TRBD1 (6 bases). V was pared by 0 bases and J by 4 bases, with 10 bases between. The CDR3 contains 15 residues. Germline values: CDR1 LGHDT, CDR2 YNNKEL (reference sequence).